Listed below are T cell receptor beta chains from one sample, sequenced in a study of CD8 T cells in Susac syndrome. TCRdb reanalysed the immunoSEQ multiplex PCR reads using MiXCR and keeps one entry per CDR3 protein. The table shows a few hundred thousand distinct CDR3 sequences, with roughly 90% occurring only once. Sequencing used CD8+ T cells from PBMCs. The receptors were sampled from a human donor with multiple sclerosis. CDR3s include the opening cysteine and the closing phenylalanine or tryptophan. A D gene is named only where the DNA matches it firmly. Rows may omit the clone size; those that give it use once, few, many or a size class.

J | V | size | D | CDR3 | DNA
TRBJ2-3 | TRBV3-1 | - | TRBD1 | CASSGGQGTTDTQYF | TGTGCCAGCAGCGGGGGACAGGGGACCACAGATACGCAGTATTTT
TRBJ1-1 | TRBV7-9 | - | - | CASSLVEFVGTEAFF | TGTGCCAGCAGCTTAGTGGAGTTTGTAGGCACTGAAGCTTTCTTT
TRBJ2-7 | TRBV12-3/TRBV12-4 | - | - | CASSWSVPEQYF | TGTGCCAGCAGTTGGAGCGTCCCCGAGCAGTACTTC
TRBJ2-7 | TRBV13 | - | - | CASSAQGYEQYF | TGTGCCAGCAGCGCCCAGGGCTACGAGCAGTACTTC
TRBJ2-2 | TRBV24-1 | - | - | CATGINTGELFF | TGTGCCACCGGAATAAACACCGGGGAGCTGTTTTTT
TRBJ2-7 | TRBV7-8 | - | - | CASSSTSSYEQYF | TGTGCCAGCAGCTCGACTAGCTCCTACGAGCAGTACTTC
TRBJ2-1 | TRBV6-5 | - | - | CASSYSIWTVLNEQFF | TGTGCCAGCAGTTACTCGATATGGACAGTCCTCAATGAGCAGTTCTTC
TRBJ1-1 | TRBV11-2 | few | - | CASSLVSRTEAFF | TGTGCCAGCAGCTTAGTGTCGCGAACTGAAGCTTTCTTT
TRBJ2-1 | TRBV6-5 | - | TRBD1 | CASSFEGQGNEQFF | TGTGCCAGCAGTTTCGAGGGACAGGGCAATGAGCAGTTCTTC
TRBJ2-7 | TRBV11-1 | - | - | CASSPPEQGPGAKSSYEQYF | TGTGCCAGCAGCCCCCCTGAACAGGGCCCCGGGGCGAAGAGCTCCTACGAGCAGTACTTC
TRBJ1-6 | TRBV5-1 | - | - | CASSPSGRQVNSPLHF | TGCGCCAGCAGCCCGTCGGGGAGACAGGTTAATTCACCCCTCCACTTT
TRBJ1-1 | TRBV20-1 | - | TRBD1 | CSARPGQGVFTEAFF | TGCAGTGCTAGGCCGGGACAGGGGGTTTTCACTGAAGCTTTCTTT
TRBJ2-7 | TRBV2 | once | - | CASSSDSLFAYEQYF | TGTGCCAGCAGTTCCGACAGTCTTTTCGCCTACGAGCAGTACTTC
TRBJ2-7 | TRBV19 | - | TRBD1 | CASSLGTALSYEQYF | TGTGCCAGTAGCCTCGGGACAGCTCTCTCCTACGAGCAGTACTTC
TRBJ1-1 | TRBV29-1 | - | - | CSVIMNTEAFF | TGCAGCGTCATTATGAACACTGAAGCTTTCTTT
TRBJ2-1 | TRBV7-3 | - | - | CASSVGQTTDNEQFF | TGTGCCAGCAGCGTAGGTCAAACTACGGACAATGAGCAGTTCTTC